These 30 T cell receptor beta chains originate from one sample sequenced in a study of T cells in localized non-small cell lung cancer. The repertoire was sequenced with immunoSEQ multiplex PCR; TCRdb's copy has only in-frame clones and lacks some. Of around 2,700 clones listed, roughly 36% are singletons. This specimen was lung tumor tissue, taken before any cancer treatment. The receptors shown here come from a man aged 40 to 70 with stage I lung adenocarcinoma.

This chain joins TRBV10-3 and TRBJ2-3; D unresolved. The germline V gene has CDR1 ENHRY and CDR2 SYGVKD. The CDR3 extends over 13 amino acids. V was trimmed by 6 bases and J by 2 bases, leaving 9 bases between them. CDR3 bases: TGTGCCATCAGCTCGGACCTCACAGATACGCAGTATTTT. The encoded protein is CAISSDLTDTQYF.

This CDR3 reads CASRQAANTGELFF. CDR3 nucleotide sequence: TGTGCCAGCAGACAAGCAGCGAACACCGGGGAGCTGTTTTTT. The chain couples TRBV2 to TRBJ2-2; no reliable D call. V was clipped by 6 bases and J by 0 bases, with 8 bases between them. The CDR3 length is 14 residues. Germline CDR1 is SNHLY and CDR2 is FYNNEI.

This clone has a handful of counts. This chain uses TRBV11-3 with TRBJ2-5; 14 positions agree with TRBD2. Germline CDR1 and CDR2: SGHNT and YENEEA. Trimming took 1 base from V and 4 from J; bases not matched to a gene: 5. CDR3 length: 17 residues. The CDR3 protein is CASSLVGGTSGRETQYF. CDR3 bases: TGTGCCAGCAGCTTAGTCGGGGGGACTAGCGGGAGAGAGACCCAGTACTTC.

The chain links TRBV19 to TRBJ2-7; no definite D call. V was pared by 7 bases and J by 6 bases, with 16 bases between. The germline V gene encodes CDR1 LNHDA and CDR2 SQIVND (reference sequence). CDR3 length: 13 amino acids. The CDR3 spells CASTIPPLREQYF. CDR3 in DNA: TGTGCCAGTACCATTCCCCCTCTACGCGAGCAGTACTTC.

This clone was seen only once. The chain links TRBV18 to TRBJ2-1; D is undetermined. This CDR3 has 15 residues. V was pared by 6 bases and J by 2 bases, with 14 bases between. Germline values: CDR1 KGHSH, CDR2 LQKENI. CDR3 sequence: CASSPRAMAYNEQFF. The CDR3 DNA sequence: TGTGCCAGCTCCCCCCGCGCGATGGCCTACAATGAGCAGTTCTTC.

The chain employs TRBV9 and TRBJ2-3; TRBD1 aligns across 8 bases. CDR3 length: 17 amino acids. V dropped 4 bases and J dropped 1; count of bases not matched to a gene: 11. Per the germline V gene, CDR1 is SGDLS and CDR2 is YYNGEE. The CDR3 DNA is TGTGCCAGCAGCAAACGGACAGGGAGGAGTGGCACAGATACGCAGTATTTT. Translation: CASSKRTGRSGTDTQYF.

The CDR3 nucleotides are TGCGCCAGCAGCCGCTCCTTTACTAGACAAGAGACCCAGTACTTC. Protein sequence: CASSRSFTRQETQYF. V usage is TRBV1 and J usage is TRBJ2-5; the listed D gene, TRBD2, was not tested against the DNA. TRBV1 corresponds to a pseudogene. There are 15 residues in the CDR3.

This clone was detected only a few times. V gene TRBV19 combines with J gene TRBJ1-3, with D maybe TRBD1 (5 bases). Germline loops: CDR1 LNHDA, CDR2 SQIVND (reference sequence). Trimming took off 0 bases at V and 7 bases at J, with 13 bases between the two ends. CDR3 length: 15 amino acids. The CDR3 DNA reads TGTGCCAGTAGTATAGAAGCCGGGGGGACGAACACCATATATTTT. Its translation: CASSIEAGGTNTIYF.

This sequence joins TRBV5-1 and TRBJ2-1, with 8 bases identical to TRBD2. The germline CDR1 and CDR2 sequences are SGHRS and YFSETQ. The CDR3 has 16 amino acids. Trimming removed 2 bases from V and 3 bases from J; junction bases left unmatched: 7. CDR3 residues: CASSFGAGGYYNEQFF. CDR3 bases: TGCGCCAGCAGCTTCGGTGCGGGGGGCTACTACAATGAGCAGTTCTTC.

By its share, this clone is medium-sized. The chain uses TRBV4-1 and TRBJ2-2; the D gene could be TRBD1 or TRBD2 (5 bases each). Per the germline V gene, CDR1 is MGHRA and CDR2 is YSYEKL. V lost 1 base and J 3 bases, leaving 9 bases between the germline ends. This CDR3 region has 15 residues. This CDR3 reads CASSQGDRYTGELFF. For the CDR3, the DNA is TGCGCCAGCAGCCAAGGGGACCGCTACACCGGGGAGCTGTTTTTT.

This clone was seen more than once but under ten times. This chain uses TRBV9 with TRBJ2-7; 10 nucleotides match TRBD2. CDR1 is SGDLS and CDR2 is YYNGEE in the germline V gene. V shed 4 bases and J 3 bases; nucleotides not matched to a gene: 7. This CDR3 has 15 amino acids. For the CDR3, the DNA is TGTGCCAGCAGCTTAACTAGCGGGACGTTCTACGAGCAGTACTTC. Translated: CASSLTSGTFYEQYF.

This clone qualifies as large. This chain uses TRBV6-1 with TRBJ1-4; no definite D call. Per the germline V gene, CDR1 is MNHNS and CDR2 is SASEGT. V was cut by 1 base and J by 8 bases, with 14 bases left in between. The CDR3 contains 15 residues. The CDR3 bases are TGTGCCAGCAGTGAAGAAGGAAGGTACGGGGAAAAACTGTTTTTT. As protein: CASSEEGRYGEKLFF.

The chain couples TRBV19 to TRBJ2-1; TRBD1 agrees at 7 bases. This CDR3 spans 15 amino acids. J gave up 1 base and V 5 bases, and 5 bases lay outside the gene matches. Germline V gene data show CDR1 as LNHDA and CDR2 as SQIVND (reference sequence). CDR3 protein: CASSSRQGSYNEQFF. Written as DNA, the CDR3 is TGTGCCAGTAGTTCCAGACAGGGTTCCTACAATGAGCAGTTCTTC.

The chain recombines TRBV19 with TRBJ2-5; 7 nucleotides align to TRBD1. V was pared by 5 bases and J by 3 bases, with 9 bases of the junction left unmatched. The CDR3 has 15 amino acids. Germline V gives CDR1 LNHDA, CDR2 SQIVND (reference sequence). The CDR3 loop is CASSVRDRPKETQYF. The DNA of the CDR3 is TGTGCCAGTAGTGTTCGGGACAGACCCAAAGAGACCCAGTACTTC.

The rearrangement joins TRBV30 to TRBJ1-1; a weak D match, TRBD1 (6 bases). CDR1 GTSNPN and CDR2 SVGIG come from the germline V gene (reference sequence). V was pared by 3 bases and J by 6 bases, with 14 bases between. There are 13 residues in the CDR3. CDR3 sequence reads: CAWRRYRESEAFF. The DNA for the CDR3 is TGTGCCTGGAGACGGTACAGGGAATCTGAAGCTTTCTTT.

The table lists this clone with a few counts. The V and J genes are TRBV6-8 and TRBJ1-1, with 9 bases identical to TRBD1. From germline, CDR1 is MNHGY and CDR2 SAAAGT. The CDR3 is 15 residues long. V gave up 8 bases and J gave up 1 base; unmatched junction bases: 8. In DNA, the CDR3 is TGTGCCAGCGATGGAACAGGGGGCTGGAACACTGAAGCTTTCTTT. It translates to CASDGTGGWNTEAFF.

V gene TRBV19 combines with J gene TRBJ1-3; D is unresolved. CDR3 length: 17 amino acids. The V gene lost 0 bases and the J gene lost 0 bases, with 12 bases spanning the gap. In germline, CDR1 is LNHDA, CDR2 SQIVND (reference sequence). CDR3 region: CASSIDGGSHSGNTIYF. CDR3 bases: TGTGCCAGTAGTATAGACGGCGGCTCCCACTCTGGAAACACCATATATTTT.

A few counts support this clone. This CDR3 is also generated by other DNA sequences in the sample. This sequence joins TRBV9 and TRBJ2-2; D ambiguous. CDR3 length: 14 amino acids. Trimming stripped 2 bases from V and 0 bases from J, with 5 bases between. The V gene's germline CDR1 is SGDLS and CDR2 YYNGEE. In nucleotides, the CDR3 is TGTGCCAGCAGCGTTGAAGCGAACACCGGGGAGCTGTTTTTT. Its translation: CASSVEANTGELFF.

The V and J genes are TRBV19 and TRBJ2-2, with D unclear. Trimming removed 5 bases from V and 5 bases from J, with 9 bases in between. In germline, CDR1 is LNHDA, CDR2 SQIVND (reference sequence). The CDR3 is 13 residues long. The CDR3 DNA is TGTGCCAGTAGTCTCTCCCGGACCGGGGAGCTGTTTTTT. This gives the protein CASSLSRTGELFF.

This clone occurred a few times. The CDR3 spells CATSRHTGPQWPQHF. As DNA, the CDR3 is TGTGCCACCAGCAGGCATACAGGGCCCCAATGGCCCCAGCATTTT. The genes are TRBV15 and TRBJ1-5, with a tentative D call TRBD1 (6 bases). The CDR3 contains 15 residues. Trimming took 3 bases from V and 9 from J, leaving 18 bases between them. Germline V gene sequence: CDR1 LNHNV, CDR2 YYDKDF (reference sequence).

Here the CDR3 DNA reads TGTGCCAGTAGTATTATGCCTAAACCCTACAATGAGCAGTTCTTC. The encoded protein is CASSIMPKPYNEQFF. The chain joins TRBV19 to TRBJ2-1, with D unresolved. The CDR3 has 15 amino acids. V gave up 3 bases and J gave up 2 bases, with 11 bases separating them. Germline loops: CDR1 LNHDA, CDR2 SQIVND (reference sequence).

This clone came up a few times. This chain uses TRBV6-8 with TRBJ1-3; 7 positions match TRBD1. This CDR3 comprises 14 residues. Germline CDR1 reads MNHGY; CDR2 reads SAAAGT. The V and J ends lost 6 bases and 3 bases, in that order; junction bases with no gene match: 5. CDR3 residues: CASRRGRGGNTIYF. CDR3 DNA sequence: TGTGCCAGCAGAAGGGGGCGTGGTGGAAACACCATATATTTT.

This rearrangement joins TRBV11-3 to TRBJ2-1, with 7 bases that match TRBD2. V shed 2 bases and J 4 bases; nucleotides not matched to a gene: 8. The germline V gene encodes CDR1 SGHNT and CDR2 YENEEA. The CDR3 is made up of 16 amino acids. This CDR3 is CASSLSSSGGYNEQFF. The CDR3 nucleotides are TGTGCCAGCAGCTTATCCTCTAGCGGAGGATACAATGAGCAGTTCTTC.

The genes are TRBV29-1 and TRBJ2-3; 9 bases are shared with TRBD2. The CDR3 has 15 amino acids. V dropped 5 bases and J dropped 0; count of bases not matched to a gene: 6. Germline V gene data show CDR1 as SQVTM and CDR2 as ANQGSEA. In nucleotides, the CDR3 is TGCAGCGTTTCTGCGGGAGGGCAAAGCACAGATACGCAGTATTTT. Amino acid sequence: CSVSAGGQSTDTQYF.

DNA for the CDR3: TGTGCCAGCTCACCGCAAACAGGGGGCAGGGAGCAGTACTTC. This gives the protein CASSPQTGGREQYF. The chain combines TRBV18 with TRBJ2-7; 9 positions agree with TRBD1. Germline CDR1 reads KGHSH; CDR2 reads LQKENI. This CDR3 comprises 14 residues. Unmatched junction bases numbered 7, after V lost 3 bases and J lost 7 bases.

V and J are TRBV28 and TRBJ1-1; 12 bases line up with TRBD1. The CDR3 loop spans 14 amino acids. Germline loops: CDR1 MDHEN, CDR2 SYDVKM. V trimming: 6 bases; J trimming: 6 bases; junction bases outside the gene matches: 5. The CDR3 reads CASRGTGGFAEAFF. For the CDR3, the DNA is TGTGCCAGCAGGGGGACAGGGGGCTTTGCTGAAGCTTTCTTT. Full variable domain (remainder filled in from reference TRBV28 and TRBJ1-1): DVKVTQSSRYLVKRTGEKVFLECVQDMDHENMFWYRQDPGLGLRLIYFSYDVKMKEKGDIPEGYSVSREKKERFSLILESASTNQTSMYLCASRGTGGFAEAFFGQGTRLTVV.

V is TRBV5-1 and J is TRBJ2-3, with a possible D match to TRBD2 (5 bases). With 0 bases removed from V and 2 bases from J, the gap between germline ends came to 13 bases. This CDR3 is built from 16 residues. Germline CDR1 and CDR2: SGHRS and YFSETQ. The CDR3 nucleotides read TGCGCCAGCAGCTTGGCGGGGTCTCACGCCACAGATACGCAGTATTTT. Translation gives CASSLAGSHATDTQYF.

This clone was seen more than once but under ten times. Written as DNA, the CDR3 is TGCGCCAGCAGCCAAAAGTACGGCCAGCTCCAAGAGACCCAGTACTTC. It specifies CASSQKYGQLQETQYF. The chain joins TRBV4-1 to TRBJ2-5; D is ambiguous. V lost 2 bases and J lost 1, with 14 bases in between. This CDR3 spans 16 amino acids. Per the germline V gene, CDR1 is MGHRA and CDR2 is YSYEKL.

Relative to its sample, this clone is large. The J gene is TRBJ1-1, the V gene TRBV9, with a weak D call TRBD1 (6 bases). The germline CDR1 and CDR2 sequences are SGDLS and YYNGEE. V gave up 5 bases and J gave up 5 bases, with 22 bases separating them. The CDR3 is 16 residues long. The CDR3 DNA reads TGTGCCAGCAGTGACTCGGGCTACAGGGTTGGTACTGAAGCTTTCTTT. Its translation: CASSDSGYRVGTEAFF.

Only a few counts were recorded for this clone. The V call is TRBV30, the J call TRBJ2-2, with D perhaps matching TRBD2 (6 bases). The V gene's germline CDR1 is GTSNPN and CDR2 SVGIG (reference sequence). The ends were cut back, 3 bases at V and 7 bases at J, with 12 bases in the middle. The CDR3 spans 13 residues. The CDR3 spells CAWRAGSVGELFF. The DNA of the CDR3 is TGTGCCTGGAGAGCCGGGAGTGTCGGGGAGCTGTTTTTT.